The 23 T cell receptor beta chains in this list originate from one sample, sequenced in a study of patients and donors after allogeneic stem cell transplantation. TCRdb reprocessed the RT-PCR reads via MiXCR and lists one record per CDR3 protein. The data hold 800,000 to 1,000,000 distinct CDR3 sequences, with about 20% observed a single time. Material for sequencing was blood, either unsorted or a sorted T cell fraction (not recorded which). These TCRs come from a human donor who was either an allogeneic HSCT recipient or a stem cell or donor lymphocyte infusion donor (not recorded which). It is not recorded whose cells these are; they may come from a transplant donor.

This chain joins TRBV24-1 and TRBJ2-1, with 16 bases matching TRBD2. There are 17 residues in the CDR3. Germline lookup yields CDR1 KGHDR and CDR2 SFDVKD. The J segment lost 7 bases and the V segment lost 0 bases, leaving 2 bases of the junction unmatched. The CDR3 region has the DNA TGTGCCACCAGTGATTTGGCGGGACTAGCGGGAGGGAATGAGCAGTTCTTC. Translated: CATSDLAGLAGGNEQFF.

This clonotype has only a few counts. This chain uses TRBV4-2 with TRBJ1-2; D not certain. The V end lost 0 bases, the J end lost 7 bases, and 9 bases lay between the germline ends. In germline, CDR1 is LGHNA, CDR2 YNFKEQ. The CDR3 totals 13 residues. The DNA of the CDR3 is TGTGCCAGCAGCCAAGACGGAGGTACTGGCTACACCTTC. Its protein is CASSQDGGTGYTF.

The CDR3 loop is CASSYNRGQEKLFF. The CDR3 DNA sequence: TGTGCCAGCAGCTATAACAGGGGCCAAGAAAAACTGTTTTTT. The gene calls are TRBV7-9 and TRBJ1-4; TRBD1 matches 7 bases. CDR1 is SEHNR, CDR2 FQNEAQ, per germline (reference sequence). The V segment lost 4 bases and the J segment 8 bases; nucleotides outside the gene matches: 7. This CDR3 region has 14 residues.

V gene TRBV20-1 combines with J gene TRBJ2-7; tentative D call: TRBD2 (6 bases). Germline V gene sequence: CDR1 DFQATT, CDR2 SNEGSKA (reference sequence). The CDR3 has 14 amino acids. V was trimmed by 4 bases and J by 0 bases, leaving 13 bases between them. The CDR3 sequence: CSAKGGMSSYEQYF. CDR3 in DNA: TGCAGTGCTAAGGGCGGGATGAGCTCCTACGAGCAGTACTTC.

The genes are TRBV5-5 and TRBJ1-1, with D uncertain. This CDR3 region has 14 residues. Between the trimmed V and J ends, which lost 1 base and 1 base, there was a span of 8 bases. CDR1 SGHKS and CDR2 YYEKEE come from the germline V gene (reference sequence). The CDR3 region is CASSLFLENTEAFF. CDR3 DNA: TGTGCCAGCAGCTTGTTTCTCGAGAACACTGAAGCTTTCTTT.

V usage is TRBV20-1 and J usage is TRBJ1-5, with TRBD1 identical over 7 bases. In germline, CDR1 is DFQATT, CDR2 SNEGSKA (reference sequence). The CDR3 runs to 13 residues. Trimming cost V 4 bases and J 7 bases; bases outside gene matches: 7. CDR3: CSATHRGYQPQHF. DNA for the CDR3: TGCAGTGCTACTCACAGGGGATACCAGCCCCAGCATTTT.

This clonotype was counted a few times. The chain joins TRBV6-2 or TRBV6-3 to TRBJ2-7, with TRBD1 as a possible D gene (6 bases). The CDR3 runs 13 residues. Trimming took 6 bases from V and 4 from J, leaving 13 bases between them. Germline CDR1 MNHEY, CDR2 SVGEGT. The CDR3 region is CASSYGQIYEQYF. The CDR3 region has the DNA TGTGCCAGCAGCTACGGACAGATTTACGAGCAGTACTTC.

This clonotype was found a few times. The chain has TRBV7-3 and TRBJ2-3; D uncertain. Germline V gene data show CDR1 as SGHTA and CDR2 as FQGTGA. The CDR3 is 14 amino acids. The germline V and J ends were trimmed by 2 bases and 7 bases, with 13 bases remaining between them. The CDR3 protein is CASSLGPSSNTQYF. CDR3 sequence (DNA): TGTGCCAGCAGCTTAGGCCCCTCGTCAAATACGCAGTATTTT.

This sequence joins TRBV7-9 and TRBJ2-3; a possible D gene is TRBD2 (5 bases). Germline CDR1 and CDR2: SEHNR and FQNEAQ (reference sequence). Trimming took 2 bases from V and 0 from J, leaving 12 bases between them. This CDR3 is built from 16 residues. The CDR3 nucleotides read TGTGCCAGCAGCTTAATTTCGGGGAGAAGCACAGATACGCAGTATTTT. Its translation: CASSLISGRSTDTQYF.

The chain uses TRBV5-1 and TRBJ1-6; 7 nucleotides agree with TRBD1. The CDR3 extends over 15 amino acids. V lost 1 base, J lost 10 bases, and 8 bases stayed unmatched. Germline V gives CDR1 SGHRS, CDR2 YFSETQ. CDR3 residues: CASSLMTGSGSPLHF. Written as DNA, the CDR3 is TGCGCCAGCAGCTTGATGACAGGGTCTGGGTCACCCCTCCACTTT. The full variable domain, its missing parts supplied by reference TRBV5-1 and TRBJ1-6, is KAGVTQTPRYLIKTRGQQVTLSCSPISGHRSVSWYQQTPGQGLQFLFEYFSETQRNKGNFPGRFSGRQFSNSRSEMNVSTLELGDSALYLCASSLMTGSGSPLHFGNGTRLTVT.

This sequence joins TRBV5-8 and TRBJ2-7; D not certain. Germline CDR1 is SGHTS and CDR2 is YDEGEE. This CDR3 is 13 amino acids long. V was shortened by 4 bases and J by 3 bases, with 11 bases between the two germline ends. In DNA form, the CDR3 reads TGTGCCAGCAGCGAAGACTTCGTCTACGAGCAGTACTTC. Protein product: CASSEDFVYEQYF.

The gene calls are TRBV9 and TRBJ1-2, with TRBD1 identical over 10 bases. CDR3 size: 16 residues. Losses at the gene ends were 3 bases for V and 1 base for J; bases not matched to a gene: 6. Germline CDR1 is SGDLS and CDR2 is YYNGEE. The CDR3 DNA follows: TGTGCCAGCAGCGGAGGGGGGACAGGGGTTAACTATGGCTACACCTTC. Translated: CASSGGGTGVNYGYTF.

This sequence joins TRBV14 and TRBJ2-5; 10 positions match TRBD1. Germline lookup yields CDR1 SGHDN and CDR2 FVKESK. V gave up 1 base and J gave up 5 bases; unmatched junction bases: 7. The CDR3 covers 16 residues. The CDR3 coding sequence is TGTGCCAGCAGCCAAGGTCGACAGGGGGCTTGGGAGACCCAGTACTTC. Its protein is CASSQGRQGAWETQYF. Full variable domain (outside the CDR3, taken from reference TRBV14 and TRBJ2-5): EAGVTQFPSHSVIEKGQTVTLRCDPISGHDNLYWYRRVMGKEIKFLLHFVKESKQDESGMPNNRFLAERTGGTYSTLKVQPAELEDSGVYFCASSQGRQGAWETQYFGPGTRLLVL.

As DNA, the CDR3 is TGCAGTGCTAAACGTTTGGTCCGCTCCTCTGGAAACACCATATATTTT. This sequence encodes CSAKRLVRSSGNTIYF. The chain employs TRBV20-1 and TRBJ1-3; D is unclear. CDR3 size: 16 residues. Germline CDR1 is DFQATT and CDR2 is SNEGSKA (reference sequence). Trimming took 4 bases from V and 0 from J, leaving 16 bases between them.

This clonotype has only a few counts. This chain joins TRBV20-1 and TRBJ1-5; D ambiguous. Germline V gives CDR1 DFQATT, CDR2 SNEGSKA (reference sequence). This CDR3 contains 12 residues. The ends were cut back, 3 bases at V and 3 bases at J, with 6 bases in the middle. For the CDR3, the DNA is TGCAGTGCTAGGACTGACAATCAGCCCCAGCATTTT. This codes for CSARTDNQPQHF.

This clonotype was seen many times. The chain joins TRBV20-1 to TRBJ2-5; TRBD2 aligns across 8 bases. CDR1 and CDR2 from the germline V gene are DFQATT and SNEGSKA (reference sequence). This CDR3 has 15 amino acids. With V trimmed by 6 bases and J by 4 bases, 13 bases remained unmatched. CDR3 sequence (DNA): TGCAGTGCCCCCCGGGAGCGGGGGCGGGGAGAGACCCAGTACTTC. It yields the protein CSAPRERGRGETQYF.

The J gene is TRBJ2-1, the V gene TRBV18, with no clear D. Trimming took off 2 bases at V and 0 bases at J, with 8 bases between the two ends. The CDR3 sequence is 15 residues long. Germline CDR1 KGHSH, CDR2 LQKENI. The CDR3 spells CASSPSEYSYNEQFF. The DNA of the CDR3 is TGTGCCAGCTCACCATCCGAATACTCCTACAATGAGCAGTTCTTC.

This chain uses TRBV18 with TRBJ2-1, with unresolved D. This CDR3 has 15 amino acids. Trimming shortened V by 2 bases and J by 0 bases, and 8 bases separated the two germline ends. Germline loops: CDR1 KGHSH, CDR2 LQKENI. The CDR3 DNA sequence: TGTGCCAGCTCACCAACAAAGAGCTCCTACAATGAGCAGTTCTTC. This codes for CASSPTKSSYNEQFF.

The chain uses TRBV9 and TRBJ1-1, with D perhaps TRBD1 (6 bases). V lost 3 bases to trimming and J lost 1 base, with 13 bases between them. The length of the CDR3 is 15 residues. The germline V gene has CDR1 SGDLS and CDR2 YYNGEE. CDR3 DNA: TGTGCCAGCAGCGGGTACCCGGGGGCGAACACTGAAGCTTTCTTT. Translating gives CASSGYPGANTEAFF. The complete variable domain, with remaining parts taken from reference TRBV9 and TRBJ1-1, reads DSGVTQTPKHLITATGQRVTLRCSPRSGDLSVYWYQQSLDQGLQFLIQYYNGEERAKGNILERFSAQQFPDLHSELNLSSLELGDSALYFCASSGYPGANTEAFFGQGTRLTVV.

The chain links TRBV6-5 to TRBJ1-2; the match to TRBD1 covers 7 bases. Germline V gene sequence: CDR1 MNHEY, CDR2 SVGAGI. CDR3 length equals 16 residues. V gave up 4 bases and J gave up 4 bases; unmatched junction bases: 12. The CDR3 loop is CASSSGDRAPGYGYTF. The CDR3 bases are TGTGCCAGCAGTTCGGGAGACAGGGCTCCCGGCTATGGCTACACCTTC.

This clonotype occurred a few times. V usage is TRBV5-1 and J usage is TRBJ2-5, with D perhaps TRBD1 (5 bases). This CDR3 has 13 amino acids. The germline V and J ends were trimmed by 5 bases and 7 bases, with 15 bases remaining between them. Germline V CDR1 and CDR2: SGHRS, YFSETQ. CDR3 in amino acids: CASSGDSARTQYF. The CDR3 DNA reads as TGCGCCAGCAGTGGAGACAGCGCCCGGACCCAGTACTTC.

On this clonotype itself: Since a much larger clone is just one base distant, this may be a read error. This CDR3 is CDSSRGPGYTF. DNA of the CDR3: TGTGACAGCAGCCGGGGGCCTGGCTACACCTTC. The chain couples TRBV9 to TRBJ1-2; D may be TRBD1 (6 bases). Germline loops: CDR1 SGDLS, CDR2 YYNGEE. CDR3 length equals 11 residues.

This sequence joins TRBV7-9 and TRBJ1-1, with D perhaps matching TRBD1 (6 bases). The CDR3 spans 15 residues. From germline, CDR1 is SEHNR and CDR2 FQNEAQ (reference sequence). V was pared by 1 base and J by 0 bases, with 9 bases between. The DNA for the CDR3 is TGTGCCAGCAGCTTAGTGGGGGCGATGAACACTGAAGCTTTCTTT. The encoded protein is CASSLVGAMNTEAFF.